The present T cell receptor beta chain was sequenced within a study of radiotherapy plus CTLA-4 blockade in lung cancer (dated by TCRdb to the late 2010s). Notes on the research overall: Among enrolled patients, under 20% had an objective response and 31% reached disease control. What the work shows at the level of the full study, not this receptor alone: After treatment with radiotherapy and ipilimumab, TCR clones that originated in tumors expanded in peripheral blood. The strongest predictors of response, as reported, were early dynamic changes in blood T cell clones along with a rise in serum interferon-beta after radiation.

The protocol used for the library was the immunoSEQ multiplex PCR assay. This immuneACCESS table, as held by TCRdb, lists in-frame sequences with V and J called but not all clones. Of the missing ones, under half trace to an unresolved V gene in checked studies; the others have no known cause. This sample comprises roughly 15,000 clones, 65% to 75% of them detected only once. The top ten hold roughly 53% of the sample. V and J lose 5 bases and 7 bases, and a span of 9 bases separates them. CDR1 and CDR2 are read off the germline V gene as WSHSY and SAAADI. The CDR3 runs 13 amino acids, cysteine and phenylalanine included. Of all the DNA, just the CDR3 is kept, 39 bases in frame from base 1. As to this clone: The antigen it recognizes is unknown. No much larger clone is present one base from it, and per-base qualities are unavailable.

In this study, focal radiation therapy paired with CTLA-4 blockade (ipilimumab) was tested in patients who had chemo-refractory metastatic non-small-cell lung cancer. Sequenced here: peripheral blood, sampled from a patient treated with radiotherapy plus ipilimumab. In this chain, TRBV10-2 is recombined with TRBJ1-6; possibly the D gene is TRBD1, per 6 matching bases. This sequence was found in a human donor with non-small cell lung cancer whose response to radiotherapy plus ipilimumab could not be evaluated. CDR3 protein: CASSLTGNSPLHF. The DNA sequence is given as TGCGCCAGCAGTCTAACAGGGAATTCACCCCTCCACTTT.